The subject of this entry is one T cell receptor (beta chain). The data originate from a study of blood T cell repertoires in COVID-19. Background on the study: Whether acute or convalescent, the COVID-19 samples came from the United States, Italy and Spain. PBMCs, B-cell-depleted T cells, or T cells provided the cDNA or gDNA that made up the material.

Sequencing used immunoSEQ multiplex PCR; TCRdb keeps in-frame clones, though not all of them. The table includes hundreds of thousands of clones, 70% to 90% detected once. Individuals drawn from under 30 US areas were roughly 18 to 95 years old. Grouping used clinical history reported by participants in a survey and questionnaire. The V end lost 5 bases, the J end lost 3 bases, and 8 bases lay between the germline ends. The CDR3 has 12 amino acids. Per the germline V gene, CDR1 is MNHEY and CDR2 is SMNVEV (reference sequence). The sample comprised PBMCs or T cells enriched from blood (not recorded which). The TCR comes from a woman aged 25 to 45 who had recovered from COVID-19. The rearrangement uses TRBV27 and TRBJ2-7, with D possibly being TRBD2 (5 bases). The CDR3, as DNA: TGTGCCAGCAGTGAGGGTGGCTACGAGCAGTACTTC. Translating it yields CASSEGGYEQYF.